This TCR beta chain derives from a study of identical twins. MiXCR, applied by TCRdb to the 5' RACE reads, yields one record per CDR3 protein. The sample records 600,000 to 850,000 distinct CDR3 sequences, 15% to 20% being singletons. This clonotype has more than one count but fewer than ten. The CDR3 length is 17 residues. Germline CDR1 SGHTA, CDR2 FQGNSA. V lost 1 base to trimming and J lost 1 base; unmatched junction nucleotides: 5. The donors were all healthy and Caucasian. The same sample was also used in a study of T cells expressing NK-cell markers. That report notes: Dominance of the CD3+CD56-NKG2C+ fraction by these clonotypes also held in a few donors.

The V gene is TRBV7-2, the J gene TRBJ2-2; 8 bases map to TRBD2. The sequenced sample was PBMCs. This TCR derives from a young woman in good health. As DNA, the CDR3 is TGTGCCAGCAGCTTAGTAGTAGCGGGACGGAACACCGGGGAGCTGTTTTTT. Its translation: CASSLVVAGRNTGELFF. The variable domain in full, completed from reference TRBV7-2 and TRBJ2-2, reads GAGVSQSPSNKVTEKGKDVELRCDPISGHTALYWYRQSLGQGLEFLIYFQGNSAPDKSGLPSDRFSAERTGGSVSTLTIQRTQQEDSAVYLCASSLVVAGRNTGELFFGEGSRLTVL.